This T cell receptor beta chain stems from a study of blood T cell repertoires in COVID-19. This clone was found a few times. Sequencing used immunoSEQ multiplex PCR; TCRdb keeps in-frame clones, though not all of them. The sample has around 110,000 clones, around four fifths seen once; the top ten hold 2% to 2.5%. The CDR3 is 14 residues long. Germline CDR1 reads SGDLS; CDR2 reads YYNGEE. V gave up 4 bases and J gave up 5 bases, with 15 bases separating them. The sequenced sample was peripheral blood. The clonotype comes from a man aged 25-40 years with acute or convalescent COVID-19. This chain joins TRBV9 and TRBJ1-1; weak D call: TRBD1 (6 bases). The DNA of the CDR3 is TGTGCCAGCAGCCCGTCTGCAGGGACAACTGAAGCTTTCTTT. As protein: CASSPSAGTTEAFF.